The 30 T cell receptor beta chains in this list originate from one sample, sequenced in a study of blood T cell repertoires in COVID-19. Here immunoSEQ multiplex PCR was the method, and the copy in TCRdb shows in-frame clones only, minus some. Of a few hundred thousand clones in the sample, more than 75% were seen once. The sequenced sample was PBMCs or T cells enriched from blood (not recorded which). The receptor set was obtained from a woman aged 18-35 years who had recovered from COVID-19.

The CDR3 loop reads CSAGFVGQPQHF. CDR3 coding DNA: TGCAGCGCTGGCTTCGTCGGTCAGCCCCAGCATTTT. This chain links TRBV29-1 with TRBJ1-5; no clear D. Trimming removed 7 bases at V and 6 bases at J, with 13 bases between. CDR3 length: 12 residues. Per germline, CDR1 SQVTM and CDR2 ANQGSEA.

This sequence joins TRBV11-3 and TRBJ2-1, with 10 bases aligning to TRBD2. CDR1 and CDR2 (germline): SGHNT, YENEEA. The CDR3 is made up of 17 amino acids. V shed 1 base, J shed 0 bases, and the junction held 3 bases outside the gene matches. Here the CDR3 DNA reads TGTGCCAGCAGCTTAGGGGGACTAGCGAGCTCCTACAATGAGCAGTTCTTC. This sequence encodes CASSLGGLASSYNEQFF.

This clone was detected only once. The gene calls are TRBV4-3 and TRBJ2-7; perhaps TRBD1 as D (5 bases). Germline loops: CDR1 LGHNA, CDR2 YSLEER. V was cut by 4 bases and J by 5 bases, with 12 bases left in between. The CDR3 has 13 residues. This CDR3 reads CASSLTGVNEQYF. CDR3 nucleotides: TGCGCCAGCAGCCTAACAGGTGTTAACGAGCAGTACTTC.

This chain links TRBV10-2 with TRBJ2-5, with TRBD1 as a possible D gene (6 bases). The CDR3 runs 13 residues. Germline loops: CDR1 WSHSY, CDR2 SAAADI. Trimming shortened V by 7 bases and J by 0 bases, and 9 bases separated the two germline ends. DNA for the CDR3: TGCGCCAGCAAAGACAGGTACCAAGAGACCCAGTACTTC. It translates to CASKDRYQETQYF.

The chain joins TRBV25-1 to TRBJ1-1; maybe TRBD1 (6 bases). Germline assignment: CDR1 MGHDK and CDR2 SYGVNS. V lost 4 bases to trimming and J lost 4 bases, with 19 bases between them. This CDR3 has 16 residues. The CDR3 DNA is TGTGCCAGCAGTGTGGTGGCGGGGGGCGCGGGCACTGAAGCTTTCTTT. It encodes CASSVVAGGAGTEAFF.

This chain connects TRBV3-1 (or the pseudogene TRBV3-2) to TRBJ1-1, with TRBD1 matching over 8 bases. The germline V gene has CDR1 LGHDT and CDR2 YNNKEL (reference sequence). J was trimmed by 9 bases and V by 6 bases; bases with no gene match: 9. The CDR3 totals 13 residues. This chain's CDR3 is CASRGPGQEKAFF. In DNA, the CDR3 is TGTGCCAGCAGGGGTCCGGGACAGGAGAAAGCTTTCTTT.

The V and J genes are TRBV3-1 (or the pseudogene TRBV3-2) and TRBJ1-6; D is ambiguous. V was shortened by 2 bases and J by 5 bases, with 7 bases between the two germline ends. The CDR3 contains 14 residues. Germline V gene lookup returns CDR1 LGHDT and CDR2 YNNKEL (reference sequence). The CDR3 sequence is CASSQWSDNSPLHF. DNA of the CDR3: TGTGCCAGCAGCCAATGGTCAGATAATTCACCCCTCCACTTT.

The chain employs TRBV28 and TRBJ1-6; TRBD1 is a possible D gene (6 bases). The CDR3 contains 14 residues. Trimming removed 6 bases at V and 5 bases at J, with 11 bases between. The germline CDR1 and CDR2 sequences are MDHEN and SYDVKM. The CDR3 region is CASRGRTDNSPLHF. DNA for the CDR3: TGTGCCAGCAGGGGCCGGACAGATAATTCACCCCTCCACTTT. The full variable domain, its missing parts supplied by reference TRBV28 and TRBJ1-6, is DVKVTQSSRYLVKRTGEKVFLECVQDMDHENMFWYRQDPGLGLRLIYFSYDVKMKEKGDIPEGYSVSREKKERFSLILESASTNQTSMYLCASRGRTDNSPLHFGNGTRLTVT.

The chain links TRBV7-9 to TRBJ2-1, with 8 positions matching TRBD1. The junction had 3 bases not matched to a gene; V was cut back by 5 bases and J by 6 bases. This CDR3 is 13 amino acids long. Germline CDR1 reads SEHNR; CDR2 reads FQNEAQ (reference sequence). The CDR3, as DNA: TGTGCCAGCAGCCCTCAGGGGGCCAATGAGCAGTTCTTC. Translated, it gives CASSPQGANEQFF.

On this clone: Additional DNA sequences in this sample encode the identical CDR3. Here the CDR3 reads CASSQDPGQPQHF. DNA for the CDR3: TGTGCCAGCAGCCAAGATCCAGGGCAGCCCCAGCATTTT. The chain combines TRBV4-2 with TRBJ1-5, with D possibly being TRBD1 (5 bases). The CDR3 totals 13 residues. Between the trimmed V and J ends, which lost 0 bases and 7 bases, there was a span of 7 bases. Germline V lookup: CDR1 LGHNA, CDR2 YNFKEQ.

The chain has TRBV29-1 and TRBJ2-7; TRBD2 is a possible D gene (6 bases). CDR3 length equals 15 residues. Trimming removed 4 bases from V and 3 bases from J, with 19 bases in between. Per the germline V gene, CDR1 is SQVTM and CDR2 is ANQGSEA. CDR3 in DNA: TGCAGCGTTGCTCTATCGGGGGATTTTCACTACGAGCAGTACTTC. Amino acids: CSVALSGDFHYEQYF.

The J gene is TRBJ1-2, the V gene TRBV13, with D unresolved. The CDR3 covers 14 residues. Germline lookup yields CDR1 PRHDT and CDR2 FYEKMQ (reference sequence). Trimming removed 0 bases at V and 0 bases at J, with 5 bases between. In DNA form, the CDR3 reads TGTGCCAGCAGCTTAGGCAGTGCTAACTATGGCTACACCTTC. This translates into CASSLGSANYGYTF.

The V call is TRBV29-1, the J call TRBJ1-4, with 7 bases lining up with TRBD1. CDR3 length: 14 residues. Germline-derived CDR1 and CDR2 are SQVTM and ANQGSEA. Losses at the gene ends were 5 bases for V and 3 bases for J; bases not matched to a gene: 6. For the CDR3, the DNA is TGCAGCGTTCAGACAACAGGGGCTAATGAAAAACTGTTTTTT. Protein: CSVQTTGANEKLFF. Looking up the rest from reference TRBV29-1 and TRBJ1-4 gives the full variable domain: SAVISQKPSRDICQRGTSLTIQCQVDSQVTMMFWYRQQPGQSLTLIATANQGSEATYESGFVIDKFPISRPNLTFSTLTVSNMSPEDSSIYLCSVQTTGANEKLFFGSGTQLSVL.

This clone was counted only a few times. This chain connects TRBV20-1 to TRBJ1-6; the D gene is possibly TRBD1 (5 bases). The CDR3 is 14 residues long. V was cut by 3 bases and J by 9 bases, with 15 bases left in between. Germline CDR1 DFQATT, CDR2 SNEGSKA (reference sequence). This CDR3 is CSASVGHGSSPLHF. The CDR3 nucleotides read TGCAGTGCTAGTGTTGGACACGGATCTTCACCCCTCCACTTT.

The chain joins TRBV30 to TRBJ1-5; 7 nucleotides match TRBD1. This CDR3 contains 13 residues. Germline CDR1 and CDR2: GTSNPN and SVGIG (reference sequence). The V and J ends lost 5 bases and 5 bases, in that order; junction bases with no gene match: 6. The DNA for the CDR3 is TGTGCCTGGGATACCGGGACAGATCAGCCCCAGCATTTT. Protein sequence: CAWDTGTDQPQHF.

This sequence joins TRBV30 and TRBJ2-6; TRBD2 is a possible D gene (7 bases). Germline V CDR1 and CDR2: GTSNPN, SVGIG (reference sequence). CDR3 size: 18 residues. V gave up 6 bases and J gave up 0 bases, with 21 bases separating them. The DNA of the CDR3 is TGTGCCTGCCGAGGGAGGGGGGAGTGGAGCTCTGGGGCCAACGTCCTGACTTTC. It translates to CACRGRGEWSSGANVLTF.

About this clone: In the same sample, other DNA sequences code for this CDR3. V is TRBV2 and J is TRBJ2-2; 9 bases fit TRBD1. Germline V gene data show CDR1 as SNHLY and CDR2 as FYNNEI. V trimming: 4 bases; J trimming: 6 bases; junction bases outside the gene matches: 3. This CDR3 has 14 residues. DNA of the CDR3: TGTGCCAGCAGTGGGACAGGGGCTGCCGGGGAGCTGTTTTTT. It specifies CASSGTGAAGELFF.

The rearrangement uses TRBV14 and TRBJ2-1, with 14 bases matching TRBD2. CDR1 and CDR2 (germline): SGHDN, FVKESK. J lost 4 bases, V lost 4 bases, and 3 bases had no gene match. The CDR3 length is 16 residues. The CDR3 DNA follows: TGTGCCAGCAGCCCGGGGACTAGCGGGGGTTACAATGAGCAGTTCTTC. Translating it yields CASSPGTSGGYNEQFF.

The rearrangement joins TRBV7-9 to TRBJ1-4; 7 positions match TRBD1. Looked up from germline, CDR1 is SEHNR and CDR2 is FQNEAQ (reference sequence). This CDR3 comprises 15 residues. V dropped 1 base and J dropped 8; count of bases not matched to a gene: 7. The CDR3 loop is CASSLVPDRDEKLFF. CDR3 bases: TGTGCCAGCAGCTTAGTCCCCGACAGGGACGAAAAACTGTTTTTT. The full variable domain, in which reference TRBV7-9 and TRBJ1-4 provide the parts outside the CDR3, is DTGVSQNPRHKITKRGQNVTFRCDPISEHNRLYWYRQTLGQGPEFLTYFQNEAQLEKSRLLSDRFSAERPKGSFSTLEIQRTEQGDSAMYLCASSLVPDRDEKLFFGSGTQLSVL.

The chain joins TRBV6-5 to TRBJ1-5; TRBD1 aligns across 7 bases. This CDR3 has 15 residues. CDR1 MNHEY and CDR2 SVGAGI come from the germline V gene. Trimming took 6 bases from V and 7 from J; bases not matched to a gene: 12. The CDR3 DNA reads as TGTGCCAGCAGCAACAAAGGACAGGTAGGCCAGCCCCAGCATTTT. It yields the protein CASSNKGQVGQPQHF.

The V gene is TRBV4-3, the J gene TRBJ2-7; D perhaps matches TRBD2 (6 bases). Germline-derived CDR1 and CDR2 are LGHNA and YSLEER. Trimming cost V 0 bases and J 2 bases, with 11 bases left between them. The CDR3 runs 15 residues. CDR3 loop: CASSQDRRGTYEQYF. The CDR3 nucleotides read TGCGCCAGCAGCCAAGATCGGCGGGGAACCTACGAGCAGTACTTC.

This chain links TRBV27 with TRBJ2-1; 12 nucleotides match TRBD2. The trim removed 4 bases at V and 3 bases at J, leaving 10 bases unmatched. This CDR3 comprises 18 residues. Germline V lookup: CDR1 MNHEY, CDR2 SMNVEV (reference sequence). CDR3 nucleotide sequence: TGTGCCAGCAGTTCCCCCCCACTAGCGGGGGGCTTCTACAATGAGCAGTTCTTC. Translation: CASSSPPLAGGFYNEQFF.

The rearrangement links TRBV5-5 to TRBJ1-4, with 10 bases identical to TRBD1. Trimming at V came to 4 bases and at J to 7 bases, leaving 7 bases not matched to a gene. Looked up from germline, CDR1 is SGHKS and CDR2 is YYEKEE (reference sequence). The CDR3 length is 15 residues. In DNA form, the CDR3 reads TGTGCCAGCAGCCTCCGACAGGGGGCGGGTGAAAAACTGTTTTTT. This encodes CASSLRQGAGEKLFF.

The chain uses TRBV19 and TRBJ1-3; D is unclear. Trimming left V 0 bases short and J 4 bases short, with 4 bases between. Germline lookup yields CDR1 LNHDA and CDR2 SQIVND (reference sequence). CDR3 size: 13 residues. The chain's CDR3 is CASSIDGGNTIYF. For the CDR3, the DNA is TGTGCCAGTAGTATAGACGGGGGAAACACCATATATTTT.

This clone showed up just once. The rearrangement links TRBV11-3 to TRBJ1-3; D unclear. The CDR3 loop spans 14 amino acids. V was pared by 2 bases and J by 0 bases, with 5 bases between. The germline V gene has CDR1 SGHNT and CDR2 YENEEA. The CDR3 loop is CASSLSGSGNTIYF. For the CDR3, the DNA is TGTGCCAGCAGCTTATCAGGCTCTGGAAACACCATATATTTT.

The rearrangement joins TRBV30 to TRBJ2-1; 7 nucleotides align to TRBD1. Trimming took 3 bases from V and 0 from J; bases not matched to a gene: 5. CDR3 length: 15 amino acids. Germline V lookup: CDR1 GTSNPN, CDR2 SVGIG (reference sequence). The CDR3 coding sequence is TGTGCCTGGAGACTCGGGACAGCCTCCTACAATGAGCAGTTCTTC. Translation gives CAWRLGTASYNEQFF.

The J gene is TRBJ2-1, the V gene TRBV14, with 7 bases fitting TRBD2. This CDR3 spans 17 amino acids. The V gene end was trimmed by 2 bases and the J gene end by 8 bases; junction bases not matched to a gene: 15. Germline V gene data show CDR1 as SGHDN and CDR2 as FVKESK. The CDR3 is CASSQRGPLEGRDEQFF. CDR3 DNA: TGTGCCAGCAGCCAACGGGGACCTCTAGAAGGGAGGGATGAGCAGTTCTTC. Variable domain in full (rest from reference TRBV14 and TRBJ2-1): EAGVTQFPSHSVIEKGQTVTLRCDPISGHDNLYWYRRVMGKEIKFLLHFVKESKQDESGMPNNRFLAERTGGTYSTLKVQPAELEDSGVYFCASSQRGPLEGRDEQFFGPGTRLTVL.

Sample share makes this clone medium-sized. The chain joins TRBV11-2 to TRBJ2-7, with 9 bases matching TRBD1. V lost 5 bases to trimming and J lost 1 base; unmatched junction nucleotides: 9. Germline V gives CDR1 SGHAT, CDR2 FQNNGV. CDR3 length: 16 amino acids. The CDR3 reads CASSPIGGTGSYEQYF. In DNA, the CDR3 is TGTGCCAGCAGCCCCATCGGGGGGACAGGGTCCTACGAGCAGTACTTC. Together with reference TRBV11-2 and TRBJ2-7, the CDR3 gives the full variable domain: EAGVAQSPRYKIIEKRQSVAFWCNPISGHATLYWYQQILGQGPKLLIQFQNNGVVDDSQLPKDRFSAERLKGVDSTLKIQPAKLEDSAVYLCASSPIGGTGSYEQYFGPGTRLTVT.

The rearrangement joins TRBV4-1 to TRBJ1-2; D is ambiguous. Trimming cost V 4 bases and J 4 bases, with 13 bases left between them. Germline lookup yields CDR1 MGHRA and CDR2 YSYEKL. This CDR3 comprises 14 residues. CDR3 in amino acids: CASSPGGVIYGYTF. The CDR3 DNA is TGCGCCAGCAGCCCCGGCGGGGTTATCTATGGCTACACCTTC.

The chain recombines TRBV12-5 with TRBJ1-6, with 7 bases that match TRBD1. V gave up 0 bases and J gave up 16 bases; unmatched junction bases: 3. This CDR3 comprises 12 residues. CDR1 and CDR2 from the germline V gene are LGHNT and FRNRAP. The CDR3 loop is CASGLVQGPLHF. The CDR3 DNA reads TGTGCTAGTGGTTTGGTACAGGGGCCGCTCCACTTT.